Sequencing of this TCR beta chain was carried out in a study of blood T cell repertoires in COVID-19 (TCRdb year 2020). Study-level background: Samples covering the acute and convalescent phases of COVID-19 were provided by collaborators in the United States, Italy and Spain. The material from the prospective study consisted of cDNA or gDNA derived from T cells, B-cell-depleted T cells, or PBMCs. The dataset comprised deeply sampled blood TCRbeta repertoires from subjects exposed to, actively infected with, or recovered from COVID-19. A freely available public database, intended as a resource for researchers studying the immune response to SARS-CoV-2, is where the repertoires were released. Samples came from the ongoing ImmuneRACE study (first 160 participants) plus 1,254 subjects from 6 global collaborators. Sample metadata almost always included a de-identified subject ID, COVID-19 status, age in years and sex. Where available, HLA class I and class II types were taken from metadata supplied by the sample provider and were not determined by assay-based typing. Overall results and qualifications from the work: The quantity of clinical and demographic metadata differed by source and by participant and was supplied without curation.

The immunoSEQ Assay, a bias-controlled multiplex PCR, was used to amplify TCRbeta CDR3 regions from genomic DNA. The authors' analysis ran thus. Within the assay, amplification of reference gene primers was used to estimate how many nucleated cells each sample contained. To quantify the absolute abundance of each unique TCRbeta CDR3 rearrangement, sequence reads were collapsed and filtered. Productive Simpson clonality was computed per sample as the square root of Simpson's diversity index over productive rearrangements. Held by TCRdb, this immuneACCESS table contains in-frame sequences only and omits some clones. Under half of the omission traces to an unresolved V gene where checked; the cause of the rest is unknown. The V and J calls and clone size are taken from that table; D and trimming were inferred from the DNA. The sample table holds around 120,000 clones, of which approximately 81% were seen once. The ten largest account for 3% to 4.5% of the sample.

V and J are truncated by 3 bases and 8 bases respectively, leaving an intervening sequence of 7 bases. Measured from the cysteine to the phenylalanine, the CDR3 is 11 residues long. Of the read, only the CDR3 DNA is kept; its 33 bases are in frame from base 1. In regard to this clone: The antigen it binds to is not known. The sample holds no much larger clone one base away, and base qualities are not on file.

The collaborating institutions used their own protocols to collect whole blood in K2EDTA tubes. Collaborator samples were shipped for TCRbeta analysis as frozen whole blood, isolated PBMCs, or DNA extracted from either sample type. The sequence was collected from a woman aged 80 or over with acute or convalescent COVID-19. Material: peripheral blood. In this chain, TRBV12-3 or TRBV12-4 is recombined with TRBJ1-1; a tentative D match to TRBD1 spans 6 bases. CDR3 loop: CASSFGQEAFF. The DNA sequence is as follows: TGTGCCAGCAGTTTCGGACAGGAAGCTTTCTTT.